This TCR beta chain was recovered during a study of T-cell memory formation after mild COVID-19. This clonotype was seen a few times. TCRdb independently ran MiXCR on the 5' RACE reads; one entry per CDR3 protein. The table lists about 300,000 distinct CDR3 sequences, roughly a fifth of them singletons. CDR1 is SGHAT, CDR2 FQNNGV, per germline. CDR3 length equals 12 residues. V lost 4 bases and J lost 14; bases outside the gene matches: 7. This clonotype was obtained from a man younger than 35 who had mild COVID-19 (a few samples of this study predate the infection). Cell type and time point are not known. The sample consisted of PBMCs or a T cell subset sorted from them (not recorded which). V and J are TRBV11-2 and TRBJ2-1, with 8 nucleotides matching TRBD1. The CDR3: CASSSGQAREFF. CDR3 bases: TGTGCCAGCAGCTCGGGACAGGCCAGGGAGTTCTTC.